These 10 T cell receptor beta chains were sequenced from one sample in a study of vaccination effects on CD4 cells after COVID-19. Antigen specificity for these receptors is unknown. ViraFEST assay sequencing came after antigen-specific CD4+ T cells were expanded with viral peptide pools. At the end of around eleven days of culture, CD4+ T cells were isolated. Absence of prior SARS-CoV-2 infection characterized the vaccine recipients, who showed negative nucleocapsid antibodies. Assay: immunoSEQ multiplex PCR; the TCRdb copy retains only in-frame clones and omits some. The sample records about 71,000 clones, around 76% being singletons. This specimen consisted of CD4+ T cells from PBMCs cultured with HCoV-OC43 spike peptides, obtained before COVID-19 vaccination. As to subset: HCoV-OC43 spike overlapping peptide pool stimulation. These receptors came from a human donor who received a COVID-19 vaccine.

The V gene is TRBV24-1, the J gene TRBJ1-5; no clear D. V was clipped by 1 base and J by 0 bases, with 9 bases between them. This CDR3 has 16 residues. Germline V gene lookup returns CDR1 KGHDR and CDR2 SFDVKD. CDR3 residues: CATSDFGDHSNQPQHF. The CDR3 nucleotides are TGTGCCACCAGTGATTTTGGGGATCATAGCAATCAGCCCCAGCATTTT.

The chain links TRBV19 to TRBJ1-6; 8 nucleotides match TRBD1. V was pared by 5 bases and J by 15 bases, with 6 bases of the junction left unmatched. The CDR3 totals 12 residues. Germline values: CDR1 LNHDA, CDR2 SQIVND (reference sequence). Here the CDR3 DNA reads TGTGCCAGTAGTGACAGGGGAGGATTCCTCCACTTT. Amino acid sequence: CASSDRGGFLHF.

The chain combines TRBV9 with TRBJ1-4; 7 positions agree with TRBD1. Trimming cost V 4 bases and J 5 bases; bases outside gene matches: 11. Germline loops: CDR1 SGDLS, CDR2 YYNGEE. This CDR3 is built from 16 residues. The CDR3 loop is CASSPLPRQGNEKLFF. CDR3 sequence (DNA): TGTGCCAGCAGCCCCCTCCCCCGACAGGGCAATGAAAAACTGTTTTTT.

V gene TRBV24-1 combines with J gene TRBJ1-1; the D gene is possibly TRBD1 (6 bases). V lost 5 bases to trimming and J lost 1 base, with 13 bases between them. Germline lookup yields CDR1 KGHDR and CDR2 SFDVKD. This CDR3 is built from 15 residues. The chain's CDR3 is CATSVFYRANTEAFF. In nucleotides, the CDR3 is TGTGCCACCAGTGTATTTTACAGGGCGAACACTGAAGCTTTCTTT.

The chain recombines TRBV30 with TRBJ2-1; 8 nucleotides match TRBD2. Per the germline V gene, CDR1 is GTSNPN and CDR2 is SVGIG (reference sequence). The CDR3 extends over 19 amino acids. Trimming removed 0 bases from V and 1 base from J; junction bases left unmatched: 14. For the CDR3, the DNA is TGTGCCTGGAGTGTAATAAGGGGATTTAGCGGGGTGTCCTACAATGAGCAGTTCTTC. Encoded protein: CAWSVIRGFSGVSYNEQFF.

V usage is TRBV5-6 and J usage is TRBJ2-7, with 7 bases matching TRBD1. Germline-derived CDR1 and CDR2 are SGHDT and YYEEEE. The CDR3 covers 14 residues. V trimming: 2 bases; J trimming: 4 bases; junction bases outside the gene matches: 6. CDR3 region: CASSFGTEVYEQYV. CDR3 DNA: TGTGCCAGCAGCTTTGGGACAGAAGTTTACGAGCAGTACGTC.

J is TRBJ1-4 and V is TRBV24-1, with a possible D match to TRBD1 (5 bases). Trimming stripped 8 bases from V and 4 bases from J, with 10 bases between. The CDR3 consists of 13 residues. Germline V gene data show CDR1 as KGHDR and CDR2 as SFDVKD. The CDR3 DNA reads TGTGCCACCATGGGGACGGATAATGAAAAACTGTTTTTT. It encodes CATMGTDNEKLFF.

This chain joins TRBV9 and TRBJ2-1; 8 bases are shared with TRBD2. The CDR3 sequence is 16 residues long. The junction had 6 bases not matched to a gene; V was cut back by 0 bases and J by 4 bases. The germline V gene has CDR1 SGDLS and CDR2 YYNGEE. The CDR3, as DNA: TGTGCCAGCAGCGTAGGACTAGCGACCAGGTACAATGAGCAGTTCTTC. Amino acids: CASSVGLATRYNEQFF.

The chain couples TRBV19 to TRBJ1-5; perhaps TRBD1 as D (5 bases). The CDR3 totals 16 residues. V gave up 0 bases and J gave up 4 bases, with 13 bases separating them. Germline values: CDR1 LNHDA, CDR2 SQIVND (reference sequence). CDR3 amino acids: CASSIDRAAGNQPQHF. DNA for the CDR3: TGTGCCAGTAGTATAGATCGGGCAGCAGGGAATCAGCCCCAGCATTTT. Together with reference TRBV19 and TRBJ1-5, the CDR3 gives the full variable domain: DGGITQSPKYLFRKEGQNVTLSCEQNLNHDAMYWYRQDPGQGLRLIYYSQIVNDFQKGDIAEGYSVSREKKESFPLTVTSAQKNPTAFYLCASSIDRAAGNQPQHFGDGTRLSIL.

The CDR3 coding sequence is TGTGCCTTAGCGCCGGGACAGGGGAATCAGGACACCATATATTTT. Amino acid sequence: CALAPGQGNQDTIYF. This chain connects TRBV30 to TRBJ1-3, with TRBD1 identical over 10 bases. Trimming removed 7 bases from V and 8 bases from J; junction bases left unmatched: 14. Germline loops: CDR1 GTSNPN, CDR2 SVGIG (reference sequence). The CDR3 totals 15 residues.